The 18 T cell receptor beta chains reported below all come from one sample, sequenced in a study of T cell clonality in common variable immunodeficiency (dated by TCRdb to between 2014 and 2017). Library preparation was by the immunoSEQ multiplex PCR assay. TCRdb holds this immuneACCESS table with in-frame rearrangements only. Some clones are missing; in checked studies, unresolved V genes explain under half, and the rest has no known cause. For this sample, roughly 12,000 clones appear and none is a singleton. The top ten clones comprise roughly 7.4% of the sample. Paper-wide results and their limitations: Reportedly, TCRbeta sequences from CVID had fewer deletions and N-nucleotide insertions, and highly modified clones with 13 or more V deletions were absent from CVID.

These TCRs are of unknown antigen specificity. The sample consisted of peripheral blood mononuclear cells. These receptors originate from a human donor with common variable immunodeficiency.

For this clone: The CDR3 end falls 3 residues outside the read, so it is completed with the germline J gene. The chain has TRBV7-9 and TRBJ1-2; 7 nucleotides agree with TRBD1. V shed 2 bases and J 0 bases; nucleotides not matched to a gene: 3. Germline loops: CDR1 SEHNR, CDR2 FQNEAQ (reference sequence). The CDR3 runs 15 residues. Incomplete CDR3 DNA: TGTGCCAGCAGCTTAACAGGGGTGTCTAACTATGGC. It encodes CASSLTGVSNYG. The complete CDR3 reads CASSLTGVSNYGYTF.

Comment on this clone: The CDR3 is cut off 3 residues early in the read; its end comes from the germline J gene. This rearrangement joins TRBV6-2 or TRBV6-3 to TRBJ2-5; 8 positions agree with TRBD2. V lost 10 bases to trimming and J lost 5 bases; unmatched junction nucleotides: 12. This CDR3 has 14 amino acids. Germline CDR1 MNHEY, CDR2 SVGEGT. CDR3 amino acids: CATGGGHELETQYF. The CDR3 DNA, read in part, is TGTGCCACCGGGGGGGGCCATGAGCTGGAGACC.

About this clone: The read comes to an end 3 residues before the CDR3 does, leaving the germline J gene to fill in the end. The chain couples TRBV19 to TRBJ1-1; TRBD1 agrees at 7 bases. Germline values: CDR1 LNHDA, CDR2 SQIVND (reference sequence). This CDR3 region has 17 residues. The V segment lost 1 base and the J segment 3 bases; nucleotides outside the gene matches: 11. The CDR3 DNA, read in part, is TGTGCCAGTAGTATAGGAACAGGGGCAAGGGAGGACACTGAA. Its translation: CASSIGTGAREDTE. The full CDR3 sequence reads CASSIGTGAREDTEAFF. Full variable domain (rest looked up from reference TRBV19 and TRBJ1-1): DGGITQSPKYLFRKEGQNVTLSCEQNLNHDAMYWYRQDPGQGLRLIYYSQIVNDFQKGDIAEGYSVSREKKESFPLTVTSAQKNPTAFYLCASSIGTGAREDTEAFFGQGTRLTVV.

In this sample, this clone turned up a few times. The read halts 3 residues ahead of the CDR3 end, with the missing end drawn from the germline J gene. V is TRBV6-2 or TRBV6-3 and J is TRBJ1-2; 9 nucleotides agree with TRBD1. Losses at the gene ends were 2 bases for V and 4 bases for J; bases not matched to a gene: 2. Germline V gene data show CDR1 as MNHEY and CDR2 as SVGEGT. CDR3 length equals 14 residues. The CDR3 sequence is CASSYTGGTYGYTF. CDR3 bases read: TGTGCCAGCAGTTACACAGGGGGCACCTATGGC.

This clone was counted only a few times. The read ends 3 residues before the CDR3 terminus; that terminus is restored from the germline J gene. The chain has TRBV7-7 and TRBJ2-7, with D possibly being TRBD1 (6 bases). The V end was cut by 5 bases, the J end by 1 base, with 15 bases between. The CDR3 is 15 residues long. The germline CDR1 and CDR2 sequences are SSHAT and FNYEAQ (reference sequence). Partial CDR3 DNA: TGTGCCAGCAGCAAAGAGACAGGAAAATCCTACGAG. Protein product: CASSKETGKSYE. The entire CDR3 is CASSKETGKSYEQYF. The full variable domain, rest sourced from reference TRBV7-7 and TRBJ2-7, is GAGVSQSPRYKVTKRGQDVTLRCDPISSHATLYWYQQALGQGPEFLTYFNYEAQPDKSGLPSDRFSAERPEGSISTLTIQRTEQRDSAMYRCASSKETGKSYEQYFGPGTRLTVT.

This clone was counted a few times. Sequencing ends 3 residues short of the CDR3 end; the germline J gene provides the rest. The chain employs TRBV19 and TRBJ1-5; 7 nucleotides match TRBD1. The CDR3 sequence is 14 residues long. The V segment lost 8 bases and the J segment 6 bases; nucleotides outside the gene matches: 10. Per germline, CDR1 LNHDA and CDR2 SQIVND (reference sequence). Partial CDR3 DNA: TGTGCCAGTCGTTATACAGGGGTGGGTCAGCCC. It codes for CASRYTGVGQP. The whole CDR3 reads CASRYTGVGQPQHF.

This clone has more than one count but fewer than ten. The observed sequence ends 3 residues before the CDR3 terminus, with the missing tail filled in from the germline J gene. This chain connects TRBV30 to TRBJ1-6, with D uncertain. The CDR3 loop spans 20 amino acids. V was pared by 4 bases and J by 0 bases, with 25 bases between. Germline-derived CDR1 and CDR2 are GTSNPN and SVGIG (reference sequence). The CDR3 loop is CAWTYPTGSLLGSYNSPLHF. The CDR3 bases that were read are TGTGCCTGGACGTACCCCACGGGGTCCTTATTGGGCTCCTATAATTCACCC.

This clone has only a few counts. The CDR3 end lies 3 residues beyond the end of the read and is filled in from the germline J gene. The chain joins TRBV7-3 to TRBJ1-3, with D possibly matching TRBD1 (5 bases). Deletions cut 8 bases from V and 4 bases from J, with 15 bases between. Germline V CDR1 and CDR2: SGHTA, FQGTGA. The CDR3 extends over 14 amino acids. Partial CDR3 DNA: TGTGCCAGCCTTGGGGCGCCGAGGGGAAACACC. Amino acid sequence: CASLGAPRGNT. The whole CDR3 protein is CASLGAPRGNTIYF.

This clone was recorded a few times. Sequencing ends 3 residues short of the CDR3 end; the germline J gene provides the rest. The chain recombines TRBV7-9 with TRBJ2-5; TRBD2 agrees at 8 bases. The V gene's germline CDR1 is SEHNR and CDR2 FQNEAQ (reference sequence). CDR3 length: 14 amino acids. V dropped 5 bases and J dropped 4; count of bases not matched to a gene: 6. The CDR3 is CASSTREGPETQYF. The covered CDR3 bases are TGTGCCAGCAGCACTCGGGAGGGGCCAGAGACC.

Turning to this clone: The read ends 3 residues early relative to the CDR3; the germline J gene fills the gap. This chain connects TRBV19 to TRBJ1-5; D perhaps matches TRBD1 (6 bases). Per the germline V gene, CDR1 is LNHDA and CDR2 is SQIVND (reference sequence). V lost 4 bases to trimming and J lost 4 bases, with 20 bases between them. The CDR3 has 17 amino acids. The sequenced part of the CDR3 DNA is TGTGCCAGTAGTACCTCACACACGGACAGAATAAATCAGCCC. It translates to CASSTSHTDRINQP. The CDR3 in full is CASSTSHTDRINQPQHF. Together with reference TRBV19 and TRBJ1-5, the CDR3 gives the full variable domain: DGGITQSPKYLFRKEGQNVTLSCEQNLNHDAMYWYRQDPGQGLRLIYYSQIVNDFQKGDIAEGYSVSREKKESFPLTVTSAQKNPTAFYLCASSTSHTDRINQPQHFGDGTRLSIL.

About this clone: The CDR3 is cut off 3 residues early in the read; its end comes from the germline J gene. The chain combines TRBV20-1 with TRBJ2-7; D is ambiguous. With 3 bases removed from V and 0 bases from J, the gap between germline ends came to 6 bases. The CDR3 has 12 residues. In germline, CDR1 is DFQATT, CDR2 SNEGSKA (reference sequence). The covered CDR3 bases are TGCAGTGCTAGTGCGGACTCCTACGAG. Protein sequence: CSASADSYE. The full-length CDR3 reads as CSASADSYEQYF.

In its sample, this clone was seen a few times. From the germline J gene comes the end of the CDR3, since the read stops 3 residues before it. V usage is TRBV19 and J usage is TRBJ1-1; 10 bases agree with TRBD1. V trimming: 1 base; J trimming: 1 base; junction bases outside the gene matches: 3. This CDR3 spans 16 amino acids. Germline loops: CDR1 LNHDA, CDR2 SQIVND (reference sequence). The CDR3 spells CASSIVTGGPNTEAFF. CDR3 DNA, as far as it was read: TGTGCCAGTAGTATAGTGACAGGGGGCCCGAACACTGAA.

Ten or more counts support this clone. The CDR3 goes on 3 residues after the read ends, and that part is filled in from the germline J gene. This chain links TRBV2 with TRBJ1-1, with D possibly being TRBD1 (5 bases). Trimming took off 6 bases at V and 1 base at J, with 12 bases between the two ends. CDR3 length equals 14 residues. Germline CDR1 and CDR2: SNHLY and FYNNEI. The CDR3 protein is CASSNIQGNTEAFF. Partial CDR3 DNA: TGTGCCAGCAGCAATATCCAGGGGAACACTGAA.

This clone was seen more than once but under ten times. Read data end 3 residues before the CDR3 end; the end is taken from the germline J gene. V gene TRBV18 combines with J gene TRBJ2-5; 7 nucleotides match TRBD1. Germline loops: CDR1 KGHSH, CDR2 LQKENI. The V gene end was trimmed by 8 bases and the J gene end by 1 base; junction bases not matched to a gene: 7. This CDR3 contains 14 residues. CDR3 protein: CASHRGWGQETQYF. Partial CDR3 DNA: TGTGCCAGCCACAGGGGATGGGGCCAAGAGACC.

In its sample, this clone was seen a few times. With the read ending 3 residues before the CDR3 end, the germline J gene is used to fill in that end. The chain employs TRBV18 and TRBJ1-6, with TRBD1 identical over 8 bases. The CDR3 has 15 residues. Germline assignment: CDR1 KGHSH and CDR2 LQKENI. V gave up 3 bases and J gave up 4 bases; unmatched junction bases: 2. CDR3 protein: CASSPGQGYNSPLHF. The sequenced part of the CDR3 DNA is TGTGCCAGCTCACCTGGACAGGGATATAATTCACCC.

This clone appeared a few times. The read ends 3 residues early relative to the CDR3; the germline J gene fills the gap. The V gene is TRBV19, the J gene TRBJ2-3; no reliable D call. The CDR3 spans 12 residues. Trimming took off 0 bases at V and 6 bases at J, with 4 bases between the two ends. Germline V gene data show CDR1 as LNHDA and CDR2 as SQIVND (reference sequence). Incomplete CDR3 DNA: TGTGCCAGTAGTATAGAAAGGGATACG. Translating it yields CASSIERDT. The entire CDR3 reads CASSIERDTQYF. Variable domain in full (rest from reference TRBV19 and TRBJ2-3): DGGITQSPKYLFRKEGQNVTLSCEQNLNHDAMYWYRQDPGQGLRLIYYSQIVNDFQKGDIAEGYSVSREKKESFPLTVTSAQKNPTAFYLCASSIERDTQYFGPGTRLTVL.

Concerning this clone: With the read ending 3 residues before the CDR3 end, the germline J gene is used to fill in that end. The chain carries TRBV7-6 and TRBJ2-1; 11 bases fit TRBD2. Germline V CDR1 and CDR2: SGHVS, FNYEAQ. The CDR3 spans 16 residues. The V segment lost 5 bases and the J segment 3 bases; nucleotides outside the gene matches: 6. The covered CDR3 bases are TGTGCCAGCAGCACCTTAGCGGGGGGGGACTACAATGAG. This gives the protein CASSTLAGGDYNE. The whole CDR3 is CASSTLAGGDYNEQFF.

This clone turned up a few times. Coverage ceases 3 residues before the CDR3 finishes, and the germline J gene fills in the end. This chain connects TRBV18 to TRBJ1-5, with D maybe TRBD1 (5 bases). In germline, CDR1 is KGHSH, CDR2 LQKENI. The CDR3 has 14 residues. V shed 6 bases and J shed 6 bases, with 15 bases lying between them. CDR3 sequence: CASSPWGDRQPQHF. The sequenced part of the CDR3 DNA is TGTGCCAGCTCCCCTTGGGGGGACCGTCAGCCC. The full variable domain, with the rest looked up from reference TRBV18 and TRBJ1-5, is NAGVMQNPRHLVRRRGQEARLRCSPMKGHSHVYWYRQLPEEGLKFMVYLQKENIIDESGMPKERFSAEFPKEGPSILRIQQVVRGDSAAYFCASSPWGDRQPQHFGDGTRLSIL.